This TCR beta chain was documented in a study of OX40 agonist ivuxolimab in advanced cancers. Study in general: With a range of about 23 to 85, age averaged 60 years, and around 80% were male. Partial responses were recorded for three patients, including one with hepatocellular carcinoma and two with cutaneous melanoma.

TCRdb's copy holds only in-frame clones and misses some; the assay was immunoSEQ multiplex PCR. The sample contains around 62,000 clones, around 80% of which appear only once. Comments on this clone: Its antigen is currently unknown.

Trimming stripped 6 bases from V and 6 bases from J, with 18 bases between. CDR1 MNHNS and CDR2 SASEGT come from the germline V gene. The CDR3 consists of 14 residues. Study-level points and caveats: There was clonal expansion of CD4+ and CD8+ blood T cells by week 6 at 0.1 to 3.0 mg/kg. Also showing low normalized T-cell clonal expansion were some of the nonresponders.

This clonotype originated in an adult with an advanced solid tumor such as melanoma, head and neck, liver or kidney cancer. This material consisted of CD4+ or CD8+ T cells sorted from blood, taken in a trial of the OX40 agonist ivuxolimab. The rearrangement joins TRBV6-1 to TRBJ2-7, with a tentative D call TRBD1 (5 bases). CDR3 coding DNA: TGTGCCAGCAGCTCAGACAGCCCGGGTCTCGAGCAGTACTTC. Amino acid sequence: CASSSDSPGLEQYF.